One sample yielded the 23 T cell receptor beta chains listed below, sequenced in a study of human T cells and chemical hapten exposure. Time point: patch test 1, 2 weeks after DPC sensitization. Documented treatment: therapeutic diphenylcyclopropenone sensitization with weekly scalp DPC. Each CDR3 protein gets one entry after TCRdb re-called the RACE reads with MiXCR. The table lists some 81,000 distinct CDR3 sequences, over 6% of them singletons. The starting material was whole blood, obtained in connection with sensitization to the hapten diphenylcyclopropenone (DPC). The receptors were gathered from a woman in her twenties or thirties with alopecia areata. Some clones in this sample may be carry-over from other donors' samples.

Many counts were recorded for this clonotype. This sequence joins TRBV20-1 and TRBJ1-1; D call uncertain. Looked up from germline, CDR1 is DFQATT and CDR2 is SNEGSKA (reference sequence). V lost 1 base, J lost 0 bases, and 3 bases lay in between. The CDR3 runs to 12 residues. The CDR3 DNA follows: TGCAGTGCTAGAGGTGTGAACACTGAAGCTTTCTTT. Translation: CSARGVNTEAFF.

This clonotype was observed many times. This chain uses TRBV2 with TRBJ2-2; D possibly corresponds to TRBD2 (6 bases). This CDR3 contains 17 residues. V shed 3 bases and J shed 1 base, with 15 bases lying between them. In germline, CDR1 is SNHLY, CDR2 FYNNEI. The CDR3 region has the DNA TGTGCCAGCAGTGATTCGTTGGGACTCCGGAACACCGGGGAGCTGTTTTTT. Translating gives CASSDSLGLRNTGELFF.

This chain uses TRBV3-1 with TRBJ1-6; D call uncertain. The germline gives CDR1 LGHDT, CDR2 YNNKEL (reference sequence). This CDR3 spans 12 amino acids. V was clipped by 6 bases and J by 8 bases, with 8 bases between them. This chain's CDR3 is CASRKPDSPLHF. CDR3 nucleotide sequence: TGTGCCAGCAGGAAACCGGATTCACCCCTCCACTTT.

In its sample, this clonotype was seen many times. CDR3 coding DNA: TGTGCCAGCAGCTCGGGACACCGCTCCTACGAGCAGTACTTC. Translated: CASSSGHRSYEQYF. The chain joins TRBV7-9 to TRBJ2-7, with D tentatively TRBD1 (6 bases). The CDR3 spans 14 residues. Germline loops: CDR1 SEHNR, CDR2 FQNEAQ (reference sequence). Trimming took off 4 bases at V and 0 bases at J, with 10 bases between the two ends.

This rearrangement joins TRBV20-1 to TRBJ1-5; D might be TRBD1 (5 bases). CDR1 and CDR2 (germline): DFQATT, SNEGSKA (reference sequence). Between the trimmed V and J ends, which lost 0 bases and 9 bases, there was a span of 21 bases. The length of the CDR3 is 16 residues. The CDR3 here is CSARDLGRQPGRPQHF. In nucleotides, the CDR3 is TGCAGTGCTAGAGACCTGGGACGACAGCCGGGACGGCCCCAGCATTTT.

The sample holds many counts of this clonotype. The rearrangement joins TRBV5-5 to TRBJ1-6, with TRBD1 as a possible D gene (5 bases). V lost 0 bases and J 7 bases, leaving 11 bases between the germline ends. The CDR3 length is 15 residues. Germline loops: CDR1 SGHKS, CDR2 YYEKEE (reference sequence). The CDR3 DNA sequence: TGTGCCAGCAGCTTGGGCGCGGGACCAAATTCACCCCTCCACTTT. This gives the protein CASSLGAGPNSPLHF.

This clonotype was counted ten times or more. The gene calls are TRBV3-1 and TRBJ2-1; 12 nucleotides agree with TRBD2. The germline V gene encodes CDR1 LGHDT and CDR2 YNNKEL (reference sequence). The CDR3 loop spans 17 amino acids. V gave up 4 bases and J gave up 8 bases; unmatched junction bases: 12. The CDR3 sequence: CASSLRTSGVSSDEQFF. CDR3 coding DNA: TGTGCCAGCAGCCTTAGGACTAGCGGGGTTTCGTCAGATGAGCAGTTCTTC.

The J gene is TRBJ2-7, the V gene TRBV6-6; D not certain. In germline, CDR1 is MNHNY, CDR2 SVGAGI (reference sequence). This CDR3 spans 12 amino acids. The ends were cut back, 4 bases at V and 3 bases at J, with 7 bases in the middle. In nucleotides, the CDR3 is TGTGCCAGCAGTTTTCAAGTCTACGAGCAGTACTTC. Translated: CASSFQVYEQYF.

This clonotype has more than one count but fewer than ten. The chain is built from TRBV20-1 and TRBJ2-1; 10 bases align to TRBD2. Germline V gene lookup returns CDR1 DFQATT and CDR2 SNEGSKA (reference sequence). J was trimmed by 4 bases and V by 6 bases; bases with no gene match: 9. The length of the CDR3 is 15 residues. CDR3: CSAKRSGGDYNEQFF. The CDR3 bases are TGCAGTGCAAAAAGGAGCGGGGGGGATTACAATGAGCAGTTCTTC.

As to this clonotype: This sequence may be a read error, since a much larger clone differs from it by one base. In nucleotides, the CDR3 is TGCAGTGCCCTCACTGACTCGTGGTCCTACGAGCAGTACTTC. The encoded protein is CSALTDSWSYEQYF. V usage is TRBV20-1 and J usage is TRBJ2-7; D uncertain. The V gene's germline CDR1 is DFQATT and CDR2 SNEGSKA (reference sequence). The germline V and J ends were trimmed by 6 bases and 1 base, with 16 bases remaining between them. The CDR3 spans 14 residues.

The table lists this clonotype with a few counts. The V call is TRBV18, the J call TRBJ2-6; D unclear. The V and J ends lost 6 bases and 0 bases respectively, with 9 bases between them. The CDR3 spans 15 residues. Per germline, CDR1 KGHSH and CDR2 LQKENI. CDR3 nucleotides: TGTGCCAGCTCCCCAAGCGTCTCTGGGGCCAACGTCCTGACTTTC. This sequence encodes CASSPSVSGANVLTF.

This clonotype has a handful of counts. This chain uses TRBV10-3 with TRBJ2-2; TRBD1 agrees at 7 bases. Germline V gene data show CDR1 as ENHRY and CDR2 as SYGVKD. CDR3 length: 12 amino acids. With V trimmed by 4 bases and J by 9 bases, 2 bases remained unmatched. CDR3 nucleotide sequence: TGTGCCATCAGTGGACAGGGTTGGGAGCTGTTTTTT. This encodes CAISGQGWELFF.

Ten or more counts support this clonotype. The V gene is TRBV20-1, the J gene TRBJ1-1, with TRBD1 as a possible D gene (5 bases). The V end was cut by 0 bases, the J end by 1 base, with 12 bases between. CDR3 length: 15 amino acids. The germline gives CDR1 DFQATT, CDR2 SNEGSKA (reference sequence). The CDR3 protein is CSARDGWGSNTEAFF. As DNA, the CDR3 is TGCAGTGCTAGAGATGGTTGGGGGTCGAACACTGAAGCTTTCTTT.

The V gene is TRBV2, the J gene TRBJ2-5, with 7 bases aligning to TRBD1. The CDR3 has 14 residues. The trim removed 5 bases at V and 4 bases at J, leaving 7 bases unmatched. CDR1 SNHLY and CDR2 FYNNEI come from the germline V gene. This CDR3 is CASSSETGVETQYF. The CDR3 bases are TGTGCCAGCAGTTCTGAAACAGGGGTAGAGACCCAGTACTTC.

This clonotype was recorded many times. This rearrangement joins TRBV6-5 to TRBJ1-3; D ambiguous. CDR1 and CDR2 (germline): MNHEY, SVGAGI. The CDR3 spans 15 residues. Trimming left V 8 bases short and J 0 bases short, with 14 bases between. The CDR3 region has the DNA TGTGCCAGCGCTCCCAGGTATCCCTCTGGAAACACCATATATTTT. Translated, it gives CASAPRYPSGNTIYF.

This clonotype was counted ten times or more. The chain uses TRBV5-4 and TRBJ2-1; D remains ambiguous. V dropped 0 bases and J dropped 13 bases, with 14 bases sitting between them. This CDR3 spans 13 amino acids. The germline V gene encodes CDR1 SGHNT and CDR2 YYREEE (reference sequence). The CDR3 spells CASSLGATLEQFF. Here the CDR3 DNA reads TGTGCCAGCAGCTTGGGGGCTACCCTTGAACAGTTCTTC. Combining the CDR3 with reference TRBV5-4 and TRBJ2-1 gives the whole variable domain ETGVTQSPTHLIKTRGQQVTLRCSSQSGHNTVSWYQQALGQGPQFIFQYYREEENGRGNFPPRFSGLQFPNYSSELNVNALELDDSALYLCASSLGATLEQFFGPGTRLTVL.

This clonotype was detected a few times. The CDR3 is CAWDRVTAPLHF. CDR3 DNA sequence: TGTGCCTGGGACAGGGTGACAGCACCCCTCCACTTT. The chain carries TRBV30 and TRBJ1-6; 7 positions agree with TRBD1. The CDR3 is made up of 12 amino acids. The germline V gene encodes CDR1 GTSNPN and CDR2 SVGIG (reference sequence). V shed 5 bases, J shed 11 bases, and the junction held 6 bases outside the gene matches.

This clonotype was recorded at least ten times. The V call is TRBV30, the J call TRBJ2-5; 11 bases are a match to TRBD2. CDR1 is GTSNPN and CDR2 is SVGIG in the germline V gene (reference sequence). Germline trimming cut 2 bases from V and 4 bases from J; bases unmatched to any gene: 3. This CDR3 contains 14 residues. The CDR3 protein is CAWSRLAGGETQYF. The CDR3 DNA reads TGTGCCTGGAGTCGTCTAGCGGGGGGAGAGACCCAGTACTTC.

This clonotype was counted many times. The chain has TRBV7-7 and TRBJ2-1, with D perhaps being TRBD1 or TRBD2 (6 bases each). CDR1 is SSHAT, CDR2 FNYEAQ, per germline (reference sequence). V was cut by 4 bases and J by 7 bases, with 11 bases left in between. CDR3 length equals 13 residues. The CDR3 DNA follows: TGTGCCAGCAGCTCTTGGGGGGCTAATGAGCAGTTCTTC. Translated: CASSSWGANEQFF.

This clonotype was seen ten or more times. The V and J genes are TRBV15 and TRBJ2-5; D perhaps matches TRBD1 (7 bases). The CDR3 is 15 amino acids. The V gene lost 1 base and the J gene lost 4 bases, with 13 bases spanning the gap. Germline V gene data show CDR1 as LNHNV and CDR2 as YYDKDF (reference sequence). CDR3 in amino acids: CATSRGGGGAETQYF. CDR3 nucleotides: TGTGCCACCAGCAGAGGAGGAGGGGGCGCAGAGACCCAGTACTTC.

The chain recombines TRBV12-3 or TRBV12-4 with TRBJ1-4, with a possible D match to TRBD1 (6 bases). The CDR3 contains 14 residues. Trimming shortened V by 6 bases and J by 8 bases, and 16 bases separated the two germline ends. Here the CDR3 DNA reads TGTGCCAGCAGATCCACAGGGCCGGGAGAAAAACTGTTTTTT. This encodes CASRSTGPGEKLFF.

A few counts support this clonotype. In nucleotides, the CDR3 is TGTGCCAGCTCACGAGGGGAACAAGATACGCAGTATTTT. Protein: CASSRGEQDTQYF. V and J are TRBV18 and TRBJ2-3; D possibly matches TRBD1 or TRBD2 (5 bases each). V lost 4 bases, J lost 5 bases, and 10 bases lay in between. The CDR3 spans 13 residues. Germline CDR1 and CDR2: KGHSH and LQKENI.

This clonotype was counted a few times. The chain links TRBV5-6 to TRBJ2-7; either TRBD1 or TRBD2 may fit D (5 bases each). Trimming left V 4 bases short and J 4 bases short, with 12 bases between. The CDR3 is made up of 13 amino acids. Germline V gene data show CDR1 as SGHDT and CDR2 as YYEEEE. In nucleotides, the CDR3 is TGTGCCAGCAGCGCCCGGGACCGGTACGAGCAGTACTTC. It codes for CASSARDRYEQYF.